One and the same sample provided the 9 T cell receptor beta chains below, sequenced in a study of technical replicates of blood from a few donors. Method: immunoSEQ multiplex PCR; TCRdb's copy keeps in-frame clones and lacks some. Altogether about 84,000 clones are present, around 97% being singletons, with the ten largest covering more than 0.15%. The specimen was T cells isolated from PBMCs. These receptors all stem from a human donor in good health.

The genes are TRBV7-9 and TRBJ1-1; D is perhaps TRBD1 (5 bases). CDR1 is SEHNR, CDR2 FQNEAQ, per germline (reference sequence). V dropped 5 bases and J dropped 8 bases, with 18 bases sitting between them. This CDR3 contains 14 residues. The CDR3 spells CASSLQDGALEAFF. The CDR3 bases are TGTGCCAGCAGCCTACAGGATGGTGCCCTGGAAGCTTTCTTT.

This chain uses TRBV5-1 with TRBJ1-4, with D perhaps TRBD1 (5 bases). CDR3 length: 16 residues. Trimming pared 0 bases from V and 3 bases from J, leaving 12 bases between. Germline lookup yields CDR1 SGHRS and CDR2 YFSETQ. The CDR3 sequence: CASSLASRVANEKLFF. DNA of the CDR3: TGCGCCAGCAGCTTGGCCAGCAGGGTGGCTAATGAAAAACTGTTTTTT.

The chain joins TRBV4-1 to TRBJ1-1, with TRBD1 matching over 7 bases. The CDR3 has 19 amino acids. Germline V gene lookup returns CDR1 MGHRA and CDR2 YSYEKL. V was clipped by 3 bases and J by 6 bases; unmatched bases: 22. The CDR3: CASSQDEMTDRIKGAEAFF. The DNA for the CDR3 is TGCGCCAGCAGCCAGGATGAGATGACGGACAGGATAAAAGGAGCTGAAGCTTTCTTT.

The chain has TRBV19 and TRBJ2-1; 10 bases agree with TRBD2. The V gene's germline CDR1 is LNHDA and CDR2 SQIVND (reference sequence). The CDR3 has 14 amino acids. The trim removed 5 bases at V and 10 bases at J, leaving 8 bases unmatched. The CDR3 loop reads CASSPSGRGREQFF. In DNA, the CDR3 is TGTGCCAGTAGTCCCAGCGGGAGGGGAAGGGAGCAGTTCTTC.

The genes are TRBV4-1 and TRBJ1-1; 7 bases fit TRBD1. CDR3 length: 15 amino acids. After removal of 1 base from V and 1 base from J, the junction contained 3 bases not matched to a gene. Looked up from germline, CDR1 is MGHRA and CDR2 is YSYEKL. The CDR3 DNA sequence: TGCGCCAGCAGCCAAGCCACAGGGGCGAACACTGAAGCTTTCTTT. This sequence encodes CASSQATGANTEAFF.

This clone showed up just once. V is TRBV5-1 and J is TRBJ2-5; D ambiguous. Germline lookup yields CDR1 SGHRS and CDR2 YFSETQ. V was shortened by 4 bases and J by 1 base, with 11 bases between the two germline ends. This CDR3 contains 14 residues. The CDR3 sequence is CASSPDTSQETQYF. CDR3 nucleotide sequence: TGCGCCAGCAGCCCCGACACCTCCCAAGAGACCCAGTACTTC.

This clone was seen just once. The CDR3 spells CASSPKGAEETQYF. The CDR3 DNA is TGTGCCAGCTCACCGAAGGGGGCCGAAGAGACCCAGTACTTC. The chain employs TRBV18 and TRBJ2-5, with 7 bases that match TRBD1. V was pared by 3 bases and J by 3 bases, with 4 bases of the junction left unmatched. The CDR3 is 14 amino acids. Looked up from germline, CDR1 is KGHSH and CDR2 is LQKENI.

J is TRBJ2-3 and V is TRBV5-4; TRBD2 matches 12 bases. Germline-derived CDR1 and CDR2 are SGHNT and YYREEE (reference sequence). V gave up 3 bases and J gave up 1 base; unmatched junction bases: 3. The CDR3 has 16 amino acids. The CDR3 nucleotides read TGTGCCAGCAGCTCAAGACTAGCGGGAGGCACAGATACGCAGTATTTT. Translated: CASSSRLAGGTDTQYF.

The chain combines TRBV9 with TRBJ2-7; D is unresolved. The V end was cut by 0 bases, the J end by 0 bases, with 7 bases between. The CDR3 totals 14 residues. Germline V gives CDR1 SGDLS, CDR2 YYNGEE. CDR3: CASSVDQVSYEQYF. Written as DNA, the CDR3 is TGTGCCAGCAGCGTAGACCAGGTCTCCTACGAGCAGTACTTC.